Listed here are 26 T cell receptor beta chains from one sample, sequenced in a study of T cells in Graves' hyperthyroidism and ophthalmopathy. Using RNA transcripts as the source, TCR beta CDR3 regions were amplified. TCR CDR3 underwent first-round RT-PCR with the HTBI primer set. TCRdb re-analysed the multiplex PCR reads in MiXCR, keeping a single row per CDR3 protein. The sample has 490,000 or so distinct CDR3 sequences; roughly 22% are singletons. Sequencing used blood. Receptors were obtained from a woman aged 70-85 years with Graves' ophthalmopathy.

J is TRBJ2-1 and V is TRBV12-5, with TRBD2 matching 10 bases. V was clipped by 1 base and J by 6 bases; unmatched bases: 6. Germline CDR1 and CDR2: LGHNT and FRNRAP. This CDR3 is 16 amino acids long. CDR3 amino acids: CASGLGLAGASNEQFF. As DNA, the CDR3 is TGTGCTAGTGGTTTGGGTCTAGCGGGAGCATCCAATGAGCAGTTCTTC.

The chain uses TRBV20-1 and TRBJ2-1, with 14 positions matching TRBD2. V trimming: 5 bases; J trimming: 8 bases; junction bases outside the gene matches: 8. CDR1 DFQATT and CDR2 SNEGSKA come from the germline V gene (reference sequence). CDR3 length: 15 amino acids. The CDR3 sequence: CSARRGTSGSDEQFF. The CDR3 coding sequence is TGCAGTGCTCGACGAGGGACTAGCGGGAGTGATGAGCAGTTCTTC.

This clonotype has more than one count but fewer than ten. The V and J genes are TRBV20-1 and TRBJ2-7, with 11 positions matching TRBD1. The CDR3 sequence is 14 residues long. Germline-derived CDR1 and CDR2 are DFQATT and SNEGSKA (reference sequence). The trim removed 3 bases at V and 6 bases at J, leaving 7 bases unmatched. The CDR3 protein is CSARARTGGGEQYF. The CDR3 bases are TGCAGTGCTAGGGCGCGGACAGGGGGCGGCGAGCAGTACTTC.

The sample holds many counts of this clonotype. The chain uses TRBV2 and TRBJ1-5; D gene uncertain. The CDR3 contains 14 residues. CDR1 SNHLY and CDR2 FYNNEI come from the germline V gene. V lost 3 bases and J 4 bases, leaving 10 bases between the germline ends. The CDR3 region is CASSDEAINQPQHF. The CDR3, as DNA: TGTGCCAGCAGTGATGAGGCAATTAATCAGCCCCAGCATTTT.

In regard to this clonotype: It is likely a read error, because the conserved phenylalanine at the end of the CDR3 is missing. The chain joins TRBV18 to TRBJ1-1; D is undetermined. Germline V gives CDR1 KGHSH, CDR2 LQKENI. The CDR3 totals 15 residues. Trimming stripped 0 bases from V and 4 bases from J, with 12 bases between. The CDR3 DNA sequence: TGTGCCAGCTCACCACCTCAACCCCAAGGCACTGAAGCTTTCCTT. This translates into CASSPPQPQGTEAFL.

This clonotype was observed a few times. This rearrangement joins TRBV10-3 to TRBJ2-7; 10 nucleotides align to TRBD1. The CDR3 runs to 16 residues. Germline V gene data show CDR1 as ENHRY and CDR2 as SYGVKD. Trimming took 4 bases from V and 5 from J; bases not matched to a gene: 11. The CDR3 DNA is TGTGCCATCAGTGGGGGGGCAGGACAGGGGGGGGACGAGCAGTACTTC. This encodes CAISGGAGQGGDEQYF.

The V gene is TRBV20-1, the J gene TRBJ2-4, with D perhaps TRBD2 (6 bases). Germline CDR1 DFQATT, CDR2 SNEGSKA (reference sequence). The CDR3 totals 12 residues. The CDR3 region has the DNA TGCAGCGGGACTGCGGCCAAAAACATTCAGTACTTC. Amino acids: CSGTAAKNIQYF.

The V gene is TRBV12-3 or TRBV12-4, the J gene TRBJ2-7, with no clear D. The CDR3 loop spans 14 amino acids. V was clipped by 6 bases and J by 3 bases, with 15 bases between them. CDR3 sequence reads: CASSHPPEIYEQYF. Here the CDR3 DNA reads TGTGCCAGCAGCCACCCCCCGGAGATCTACGAGCAGTACTTC.

In its sample, this clonotype was seen a few times. Given a much more abundant clone one base away, this may be a read error. The V and J genes are TRBV6-2 or TRBV6-3 and TRBJ2-7, with 11 positions matching TRBD2. The CDR3 spans 14 residues. Trimming cost V 6 bases and J 6 bases; bases outside gene matches: 7. Germline assignment: CDR1 MNHEY and CDR2 SVGEGT. In DNA, the CDR3 is TGTGCCAGCAGATTGACTAGCGGGACTCCCGAGCAGTACTTC. Its protein product is CASRLTSGTPEQYF.

The V gene is TRBV5-1, the J gene TRBJ2-7; 7 nucleotides line up with TRBD2. The V segment lost 1 base and the J segment 4 bases; nucleotides outside the gene matches: 11. CDR1 SGHRS and CDR2 YFSETQ come from the germline V gene. CDR3 length equals 16 residues. The CDR3 DNA reads as TGCGCCAGCAGCTTGTCGGCAGCGGGAAGCGGGTACGAGCAGTACTTC. This translates into CASSLSAAGSGYEQYF.

A remark on this clonotype: This may be a read error: a much more frequent sequence differs by one nucleotide. The V call is TRBV12-3 or TRBV12-4, the J call TRBJ1-3; D is ambiguous. The CDR3 has 14 residues. The germline V and J ends were trimmed by 6 bases and 4 bases, with 13 bases remaining between them. The CDR3 protein is CASSFMGDGNTIYF. The CDR3 coding sequence is TGTGCCAGCAGCTTCATGGGTGACGGAAACACCATATATTTT.

This chain links TRBV5-1 with TRBJ2-5, with TRBD2 matching 7 bases. J lost 4 bases, V lost 4 bases, and 16 bases had no gene match. Germline V gene sequence: CDR1 SGHRS, CDR2 YFSETQ. The CDR3 is 17 residues long. This chain's CDR3 is CASSPFSRGGPGETQYF. The CDR3 DNA sequence: TGCGCCAGCAGCCCTTTTAGTCGGGGAGGGCCGGGAGAGACCCAGTACTTC.

CDR3 protein: CASSYRGIMQETQYF. The CDR3 bases are TGTGCCAGCAGCTACCGAGGCATAATGCAAGAGACCCAGTACTTC. The chain links TRBV7-8 to TRBJ2-5, with D unresolved. Trimming took 4 bases from V and 2 from J, leaving 14 bases between them. The V gene's germline CDR1 is SGHVS and CDR2 FQNEAQ. This CDR3 comprises 15 residues.

This clonotype has a count of ten or more. This CDR3 reads CASSLAAGQGGYTF. The CDR3 coding sequence is TGTGCCAGCAGTTTAGCTGCAGGGCAGGGTGGCTACACCTTC. The chain employs TRBV12-3 or TRBV12-4 and TRBJ1-2, with D maybe TRBD1 (5 bases). V lost 0 bases and J lost 7, with 12 bases in between. The CDR3 is made up of 14 amino acids.

This clonotype was counted only a few times. The CDR3 DNA is TGTGCCAGCAGTTACTCGACGGGACTAGCGGGCGAGCAGTACTTC. This translates into CASSYSTGLAGEQYF. The chain carries TRBV6-2 or TRBV6-3 and TRBJ2-7; 12 bases are shared with TRBD2. Germline V gene data show CDR1 as MNHEY and CDR2 as SVGEGT. The CDR3 totals 15 residues. Trimming cost V 0 bases and J 6 bases; bases outside gene matches: 3.

The gene calls are TRBV7-2 and TRBJ2-1, with 9 bases that match TRBD2. This CDR3 has 12 residues. The V segment lost 4 bases and the J segment 14 bases; nucleotides outside the gene matches: 6. The germline gives CDR1 SGHTA, CDR2 FQGNSA. The CDR3 here is CASSSGTSPKFF. DNA of the CDR3: TGTGCCAGCAGCTCCGGGACTAGCCCGAAGTTCTTC.

This clonotype turned up a few times. The chain employs TRBV7-3 and TRBJ2-7; 15 bases agree with TRBD2. V shed 1 base and J 6 bases; nucleotides not matched to a gene: 7. This CDR3 is 17 amino acids long. Germline V gene sequence: CDR1 SGHTA, CDR2 FQGTGA. The CDR3 is CASSLIPGLAGGSEQYF. CDR3 DNA sequence: TGTGCCAGCAGCTTAATCCCCGGACTAGCGGGAGGGTCCGAGCAGTACTTC.

The chain links TRBV27 to TRBJ1-3; D is unresolved. The CDR3 is 15 residues long. Germline CDR1 reads MNHEY; CDR2 reads SMNVEV (reference sequence). Trimming removed 0 bases from V and 0 bases from J, with 6 bases in between. DNA for the CDR3: TGTGCCAGCAGTTTATCGGGGTTCTCTGGAAACACCATATATTTT. This gives the protein CASSLSGFSGNTIYF.

This clonotype was counted ten times or more. The chain is built from TRBV3-1 and TRBJ2-1, with TRBD2 matching 8 bases. Unmatched junction bases numbered 13, after V lost 4 bases and J lost 8 bases. CDR3 length: 16 amino acids. CDR1 and CDR2 (germline): LGHDT, YNNKEL (reference sequence). The CDR3 DNA sequence: TGTGCCAGCAGCCCTGGGGGGACTAGTCGCTCGGATGAGCAGTTCTTC. It yields the protein CASSPGGTSRSDEQFF.

V and J are TRBV18 and TRBJ2-6, with TRBD1 as a possible D gene (5 bases). CDR3 length: 15 residues. V lost 4 bases and J lost 0, with 7 bases in between. Germline assignment: CDR1 KGHSH and CDR2 LQKENI. CDR3 DNA sequence: TGTGCCAGCTCACGACAGCTCTCTGGGGCCAACGTCCTGACTTTC. Protein: CASSRQLSGANVLTF.

There are a few counts of this clonotype. CDR3 amino acids: CASSPFSGGVSYEQYF. The CDR3 DNA follows: TGTGCCAGCAGCCCATTTAGCGGAGGGGTCTCCTACGAGCAGTACTTC. The chain is built from TRBV7-2 and TRBJ2-7; maybe TRBD2 (6 bases). The CDR3 length is 16 residues. Germline lookup yields CDR1 SGHTA and CDR2 FQGNSA. V lost 5 bases and J lost 0, with 17 bases in between.

The sample holds one count of this clonotype. A much bigger clone sits one base away, suggesting this may be a read error. The chain uses TRBV6-1 and TRBJ2-1; D possibly corresponds to TRBD2 (6 bases). Germline assignment: CDR1 MNHNS and CDR2 SASEGT. There are 14 residues in the CDR3. Written as DNA, the CDR3 is TGTGCCAGCAGTCAGCGGGTAGCCTACAAGGAGCAGTTCTTC. This gives the protein CASSQRVAYKEQFF.

In its sample, this clonotype was seen many times. The J gene is TRBJ2-7, the V gene TRBV20-1; D gene unclear. V was pared by 3 bases and J by 5 bases, with 14 bases between. The CDR3 spans 13 residues. The germline gives CDR1 DFQATT, CDR2 SNEGSKA (reference sequence). In nucleotides, the CDR3 is TGCAGTGCTAGCAGTCTGGGCATCAACGAGCAGTACTTC. Its protein is CSASSLGINEQYF.

This clonotype was observed many times. This chain joins TRBV7-8 and TRBJ1-5, with a tentative D call TRBD1 (5 bases). Germline V CDR1 and CDR2: SGHVS, FQNEAQ. This CDR3 is built from 15 residues. The V gene lost 0 bases and the J gene lost 6 bases, with 12 bases spanning the gap. CDR3 nucleotide sequence: TGTGCCAGCAGCTTAGCTCCGTCAGGGATTCAGCCCCAGCATTTT. This gives the protein CASSLAPSGIQPQHF. The complete variable domain, with remaining parts taken from reference TRBV7-8 and TRBJ1-5, reads GAGVSQSPRYKVAKRGQDVALRCDPISGHVSLFWYQQALGQGPEFLTYFQNEAQLDKSGLPSDRFFAERPEGSVSTLKIQRTQQEDSAVYLCASSLAPSGIQPQHFGDGTRLSIL.

This clonotype was detected ten times or more. The chain links TRBV2 to TRBJ1-5, with a possible D match to TRBD1 (6 bases). From germline, CDR1 is SNHLY and CDR2 FYNNEI. The CDR3 is made up of 13 amino acids. Trimming left V 6 bases short and J 6 bases short, with 12 bases between. CDR3 bases: TGTGCCAGCAGGGAGGACAGCTTTCAGCCCCAGCATTTT. Protein: CASREDSFQPQHF.

This clonotype was seen a few times. J is TRBJ2-1 and V is TRBV10-3, with 9 bases lining up with TRBD2. The CDR3 runs 15 residues. Trimming took 6 bases from V and 0 from J; bases not matched to a gene: 3. Per germline, CDR1 ENHRY and CDR2 SYGVKD. The CDR3: CAIRGLASSYNEQFF. The CDR3 DNA sequence: TGTGCCATCAGGGGACTAGCAAGCTCCTACAATGAGCAGTTCTTC.